This TCR beta chain was captured in a study of cytomegalovirus exposure and HLA in healthy donors. Study results and caveats: It was shown in a later analysis that HLA-associated TCR beta chains were more clonally expanded than other, equally common chains. Among the most significant clusters, several appeared linked to common viral pathogens in a later analysis. On later analysis, the bulk of CMV-associated TCR beta chains appeared to be HLA-restricted. It was reported that TCR beta sequences correctly inferred the HLA-A and HLA-B alleles for most subjects.

This CDR3 region has 15 residues. Germline V gene data show CDR1 as SSHAT and CDR2 as FNYEAQ (reference sequence). Worth noting for this clone: Antigen: not known. The junction departs from germline at one end; a sequencing error may be responsible.

Primers for the PCR totalled 60 Vbeta and 13 Jbeta. The data were produced by immunoSEQ multiplex PCR, yet TCRdb's version contains in-frame clones alone and is incomplete. The table includes 110,000 to 150,000 clones, more than 75% detected once. This TCR was recovered from a man younger than 35 in good health and CMV-seropositive. Sequencing was performed on PBMCs. The chain is built from TRBV7-7 and TRBJ1-5, with D possibly being TRBD1 (6 bases). The CDR3 DNA reads as TGTGCTAGCAGCCGGCGGACAGATTTATATCAGCCCCAGCATTTT. Its translation is CASSRRTDLYQPQHF.